This TCR beta chain was profiled in a study of cytomegalovirus exposure and HLA in healthy donors. Overall study findings and caveats: Highest at DRB1 and lowest at HLA-C, TCR association rates differed among HLA loci in a later analysis.

A word on this clone: Its antigen is unknown.

Germline CDR1 is SNHLY and CDR2 is FYNNEI. The CDR3 totals 14 residues. Trimming removed 2 bases from V and 12 bases from J; junction bases left unmatched: 11. PCR amplification relied on 60 Vbeta primers (plus 13 Jbeta primers). Source study methods: A follow-up analysis tallied tens of millions of unique TCR beta chains, approximately 11 million shared. The method was immunoSEQ multiplex PCR; TCRdb's version includes in-frame clones alone and lacks a portion of them. That table supplies the V and J calls and clone size; D and trimming were determined from the DNA. The sample lists 140,000 to 150,000 clones, roughly 70% occurring once.

The V call is TRBV2, the J call TRBJ2-5, with TRBD1 matching over 8 bases. This TCR came from a man younger than 45 in good health and CMV-seronegative. The sample comprised PBMCs. The CDR3: CASSESTGGILEYF. As DNA, the CDR3 is TGTGCCAGCAGTGAATCAACAGGGGGGATTTTGGAGTACTTC.